These 24 T cell receptor beta chains were all obtained from the same sample, sequenced in a study of shared clonotypes between healthy human individuals. Clones were read by immunoSEQ multiplex PCR, and TCRdb kept only the in-frame ones, dropping some. This table holds over a million clones, 75% to 85% found once. The specimen sequenced was memory CD4+ T cells from PBMCs. Subset meaning: CD45RA-negative fraction. Receptor source: a man between 18 and 29 years old in good health. Some clones in this sample may be carry-over from other donors' samples.

Note on this clone: The same CDR3 arises from other DNA sequences in this sample as well. This chain joins TRBV20-1 and TRBJ2-2, with D maybe TRBD1 (5 bases). The germline V gene encodes CDR1 DFQATT and CDR2 SNEGSKA (reference sequence). This CDR3 contains 10 residues. The V and J ends lost 6 bases and 6 bases respectively, with 5 bases between them. Written as DNA, the CDR3 is TGCAGTGCGGGGCCCGGGGAGCTGTTTTTT. Its protein is CSAGPGELFF.

This rearrangement joins TRBV4-1 to TRBJ2-3; 7 bases match TRBD1. This CDR3 has 18 amino acids. Trimming at V came to 1 base and at J to 5 bases, leaving 15 bases not matched to a gene. Germline V gene data show CDR1 as MGHRA and CDR2 as YSYEKL. The CDR3 DNA sequence: TGCGCCAGCAGCCAAGGTTCCGGTTACCAGGGGGTAGGAGATACGCAGTATTTT. Its translation is CASSQGSGYQGVGDTQYF.

The chain is built from TRBV5-1 and TRBJ2-5; perhaps TRBD2 as D (5 bases). V shed 1 base and J shed 1 base, with 11 bases lying between them. Germline CDR1 is SGHRS and CDR2 is YFSETQ. The CDR3 runs to 15 residues. As DNA, the CDR3 is TGCGCCAGCAGCTTGACGGGAACGGGCCAAGAGACCCAGTACTTC. Translation: CASSLTGTGQETQYF.

This clone was observed a single time. The chain couples TRBV28 to TRBJ2-7, with D perhaps matching TRBD2 (5 bases). The CDR3 length is 16 residues. The germline V gene has CDR1 MDHEN and CDR2 SYDVKM. Deletions cut 6 bases from V and 2 bases from J, with 20 bases between. The CDR3 sequence: CASRDSRVRGPYEQYF. The CDR3 DNA follows: TGTGCCAGCAGGGACTCAAGGGTGCGAGGTCCCTACGAGCAGTACTTC. Drawing the rest from reference TRBV28 and TRBJ2-7, the complete variable domain is DVKVTQSSRYLVKRTGEKVFLECVQDMDHENMFWYRQDPGLGLRLIYFSYDVKMKEKGDIPEGYSVSREKKERFSLILESASTNQTSMYLCASRDSRVRGPYEQYFGPGTRLTVT.

The J gene is TRBJ2-1, the V gene TRBV7-3, with no clear D. Trimming cost V 3 bases and J 1 base, with 10 bases left between them. Germline values: CDR1 SGHTA, CDR2 FQGTGA. CDR3 length equals 15 residues. CDR3 in DNA: TGTGCCAGCAGCTTGGCCGACGCATCCTACAATGAGCAGTTCTTC. Translation gives CASSLADASYNEQFF. The complete variable domain, with remaining parts taken from reference TRBV7-3 and TRBJ2-1, reads GAGVSQTPSNKVTEKGKYVELRCDPISGHTALYWYRQSLGQGPEFLIYFQGTGAADDSGLPNDRFFAVRPEGSVSTLKIQRTERGDSAVYLCASSLADASYNEQFFGPGTRLTVL.

The CDR3: CASKIVASGSVGSGANVLTF. CDR3 bases: TGTGCCAGCAAAATCGTGGCTAGCGGGAGCGTAGGCTCTGGGGCCAACGTCCTGACTTTC. The rearrangement uses TRBV19 and TRBJ2-6; 10 nucleotides line up with TRBD2. CDR1 and CDR2 (germline): LNHDA, SQIVND (reference sequence). With V trimmed by 9 bases and J by 0 bases, 17 bases remained unmatched. CDR3 size: 20 residues.

This clone was observed a few times. The chain has TRBV9 and TRBJ1-2, with 9 bases matching TRBD1. This CDR3 contains 15 residues. Germline V gene data show CDR1 as SGDLS and CDR2 as YYNGEE. Trimming took 7 bases from V and 5 from J; bases not matched to a gene: 12. This CDR3 reads CASSGQGLASYGYTF. The CDR3 nucleotides are TGTGCCAGCTCAGGACAGGGGCTAGCTTCTTATGGCTACACCTTC. The complete variable domain, with remaining parts taken from reference TRBV9 and TRBJ1-2, reads DSGVTQTPKHLITATGQRVTLRCSPRSGDLSVYWYQQSLDQGLQFLIQYYNGEERAKGNILERFSAQQFPDLHSELNLSSLELGDSALYFCASSGQGLASYGYTFGSGTRLTVV.

The genes are TRBV7-9 and TRBJ2-1; TRBD1 might be the D (6 bases). CDR1 SEHNR and CDR2 FQNEAQ come from the germline V gene (reference sequence). Trimming cost V 3 bases and J 3 bases, with 12 bases left between them. This CDR3 region has 15 residues. CDR3 protein: CASSFPGQNYNEQFF. The DNA of the CDR3 is TGTGCCAGCAGCTTCCCGGGACAAAACTACAATGAGCAGTTCTTC.

Worth noting for this clone: In the same sample, other DNA sequences code for this CDR3. The rearrangement uses TRBV7-3 and TRBJ2-6; D is uncertain. From germline, CDR1 is SGHTA and CDR2 FQGTGA. This CDR3 is built from 15 residues. The germline V and J ends were trimmed by 1 base and 0 bases, with 4 bases remaining between them. This chain's CDR3 is CASSLRSSGANVLTF. In DNA form, the CDR3 reads TGTGCCAGCAGCTTAAGGAGCTCTGGGGCCAACGTCCTGACTTTC. The whole variable domain, remainder taken from reference TRBV7-3 and TRBJ2-6, is GAGVSQTPSNKVTEKGKYVELRCDPISGHTALYWYRQSLGQGPEFLIYFQGTGAADDSGLPNDRFFAVRPEGSVSTLKIQRTERGDSAVYLCASSLRSSGANVLTFGAGSRLTVL.

This rearrangement joins TRBV19 to TRBJ1-5; D is uncertain. The CDR3 consists of 14 residues. Trimming cost V 7 bases and J 3 bases, with 13 bases left between them. The V gene's germline CDR1 is LNHDA and CDR2 SQIVND (reference sequence). DNA for the CDR3: TGTGCCAGTAAGGAAGGGCGTGACAATCAGCCCCAGCATTTT. Its translation: CASKEGRDNQPQHF.

Points on this clone: A far larger clone is off by one base, so a read error is likely. The gene calls are TRBV27 and TRBJ2-6, with a tentative D call TRBD2 (5 bases). The CDR3 loop spans 16 amino acids. Germline V lookup: CDR1 MNHEY, CDR2 SMNVEV (reference sequence). V lost 3 bases and J lost 0, with 9 bases in between. The CDR3 protein is CASSFGVSSGANVLTF. The CDR3 region has the DNA TGTGCCAGCAGTTTCGGGGTGAGCTCTGGGGCCAACGTCCTGACTTTC.

Comment on this clone: Distinct nucleotide sequences in the sample also encode this CDR3. V usage is TRBV9 and J usage is TRBJ2-1, with 7 bases that match TRBD1. This CDR3 is 15 amino acids long. V lost 4 bases and J lost 4; bases outside the gene matches: 8. Germline V gene sequence: CDR1 SGDLS, CDR2 YYNGEE. The CDR3 region is CASSSRTGGYNEQFF. The CDR3 DNA reads TGTGCCAGCAGCTCGAGGACAGGCGGGTACAATGAGCAGTTCTTC.

The gene calls are TRBV21-1 and TRBJ1-5. TRBV21-1 is a pseudogene. CDR3 length: 16 amino acids. Here the CDR3 DNA reads TGTGCCAGCAGCAACCCACTCCGGGACCCTAATCAGCCCCAGCATTTT. It encodes CASSNPLRDPNQPQHF.

The chain joins TRBV6-4 to TRBJ2-1; the match to TRBD2 covers 10 bases. Germline V gene lookup returns CDR1 MRHNA and CDR2 SNTAGT. J was trimmed by 4 bases and V by 6 bases; bases with no gene match: 6. CDR3 length: 15 residues. Here the CDR3 DNA reads TGTGCCAGCAGCTCGGGACTAGCGCCTTACAATGAGCAGTTCTTC. Translated, it gives CASSSGLAPYNEQFF.

This clone was seen a single time. The rearrangement joins TRBV7-9 to TRBJ2-2; D unclear. The V end was cut by 5 bases, the J end by 6 bases, with 13 bases between. Germline assignment: CDR1 SEHNR and CDR2 FQNEAQ (reference sequence). The CDR3 spans 14 residues. The CDR3 loop reads CASSPRAGAGELFF. The CDR3, as DNA: TGTGCCAGCAGCCCAAGGGCCGGTGCCGGGGAGCTGTTTTTT.

The chain carries TRBV19 and TRBJ1-5, with a tentative D call TRBD1 (5 bases). With 9 bases removed from V and 0 bases from J, the gap between germline ends came to 12 bases. Germline CDR1 and CDR2: LNHDA and SQIVND (reference sequence). There are 14 residues in the CDR3. The CDR3 sequence is CASADTHSNQPQHF. CDR3 nucleotide sequence: TGTGCCAGCGCGGACACCCATAGCAATCAGCCCCAGCATTTT.

The rearrangement links TRBV18 to TRBJ1-1, with D possibly being TRBD1 (6 bases). The CDR3 totals 14 residues. The V gene's germline CDR1 is KGHSH and CDR2 LQKENI. Trimming stripped 6 bases from V and 7 bases from J, with 18 bases between. The chain's CDR3 is CASSGGAGPNEAFF. The CDR3 DNA sequence: TGTGCCAGCTCGGGGGGCGCCGGACCGAATGAAGCTTTCTTT. Together with reference TRBV18 and TRBJ1-1, the CDR3 gives the full variable domain: NAGVMQNPRHLVRRRGQEARLRCSPMKGHSHVYWYRQLPEEGLKFMVYLQKENIIDESGMPKERFSAEFPKEGPSILRIQQVVRGDSAAYFCASSGGAGPNEAFFGQGTRLTVV.

The gene calls are TRBV7-7 and TRBJ2-3; weak D call: TRBD2 (5 bases). With 1 base removed from V and 10 bases from J, the gap between germline ends came to 12 bases. CDR1 is SSHAT and CDR2 is FNYEAQ in the germline V gene (reference sequence). The CDR3 loop spans 13 amino acids. CDR3 DNA: TGTGCCAGCAGCTTAGGAGGTGGGGAGTCGCAGTATTTT. Amino acids: CASSLGGGESQYF.

In regard to this clone: The sample contains more than one DNA sequence encoding this CDR3. The chain combines TRBV28 with TRBJ1-3, with a weak D call TRBD1 (6 bases). Germline-derived CDR1 and CDR2 are MDHEN and SYDVKM. Trimming removed 3 bases at V and 5 bases at J, with 8 bases between. The CDR3 covers 13 residues. The CDR3 reads CASSFGGRNTIYF. The CDR3 nucleotides read TGTGCCAGCAGTTTCGGGGGCAGAAACACCATATATTTT.

The chain combines TRBV18 with TRBJ2-1, with D unresolved. The germline gives CDR1 KGHSH, CDR2 LQKENI. The V gene lost 0 bases and the J gene lost 2 bases, with 8 bases spanning the gap. This CDR3 has 15 amino acids. The CDR3 loop reads CASSPPGSPYNEQFF. CDR3 nucleotide sequence: TGTGCCAGCTCACCACCGGGCAGCCCCTACAATGAGCAGTTCTTC.

The chain uses TRBV19 and TRBJ1-1, with TRBD1 matching over 12 bases. Germline CDR1 and CDR2: LNHDA and SQIVND (reference sequence). V dropped 3 bases and J dropped 4; count of bases not matched to a gene: 3. The length of the CDR3 is 15 residues. Here the CDR3 DNA reads TGTGCCAGTAGTATGGGACAGGGGGCGCGCACTGAAGCTTTCTTT. As protein: CASSMGQGARTEAFF.

In DNA form, the CDR3 reads TGTGCCAGCAGCGAGGGACATGCTGGAAACACCATATATTTT. Translated: CASSEGHAGNTIYF. This rearrangement joins TRBV11-3 to TRBJ1-3, with a possible D match to TRBD1 (6 bases). V dropped 5 bases and J dropped 2 bases, with 10 bases sitting between them. This CDR3 is built from 14 residues. Germline assignment: CDR1 SGHNT and CDR2 YENEEA.

V is TRBV2 and J is TRBJ2-5; D gene unclear. V was shortened by 8 bases and J by 2 bases, with 12 bases between the two germline ends. This CDR3 contains 13 residues. CDR1 SNHLY and CDR2 FYNNEI come from the germline V gene. CDR3 in amino acids: CASSRSPQETQYF. CDR3 DNA sequence: TGTGCCAGCTCCCGGTCACCTCAAGAGACCCAGTACTTC.

The rearrangement uses TRBV9 and TRBJ2-7; D is perhaps TRBD1 (6 bases). Trimming cost V 4 bases and J 3 bases, with 14 bases left between them. This CDR3 is 14 amino acids long. CDR1 and CDR2 from the germline V gene are SGDLS and YYNGEE. CDR3: CASSRTQGFYEQYF. CDR3 nucleotide sequence: TGTGCCAGCAGCCGAACACAGGGTTTCTACGAGCAGTACTTC.